This T cell receptor (beta chain) was obtained from a study of cytomegalovirus exposure and HLA in healthy donors. Study-wide background: A previous analysis identified 100 million or so unique TCR beta sequences derived from around 200 million T cells. Findings of the study overall: Investigators reported 164 TCR beta chains as tied to cytomegalovirus. TCR sequences were mostly rare, though some public TCRs occurred in many donors.

The germline V and J ends were trimmed by 4 bases and 2 bases, with 3 bases remaining between them. The CDR3 loop spans 11 amino acids. Germline V gene sequence: CDR1 SGHVS, CDR2 FQNEAQ. A remark on this clone: What it binds is not known.

Primers for the PCR totalled 60 Vbeta and 13 Jbeta. The protocol was immunoSEQ multiplex PCR, while the TCRdb copy is restricted to in-frame clones and leaves out a portion. The table has 100,000 to 150,000 clones, over 75% seen once. Each donor was healthy, and each was a bone marrow donor. The sample taken for sequencing was PBMCs. The TCR originated in a woman in her 40s in good health and CMV-seropositive. This rearrangement joins TRBV7-8 to TRBJ2-7, with D unclear. The CDR3, as DNA: TGTGCCAGCAGCTCAACCTACGAGCAGTACTTC. Translating gives CASSSTYEQYF.